Detailed here is one T cell receptor beta chain. What it recognizes is unknown. Libraries were prepared by immunoSEQ multiplex PCR; TCRdb keeps only in-frame clonotypes and omits some of them. The data contain 100,000 to 150,000 clones, approximately 93% of them singletons. This sample is drawn from a study of T cell responses to AZD1222 COVID-19 vaccine. Study-level results: Donors in the cohort were predominantly white British and more often female, and clonal diversity was possibly underestimated. Baseline serostatus was positive in only a handful of AZD1222 recipients.

CDR1 and CDR2 from the germline V gene are SGHTA and FQGNSA. Trimming removed 11 bases from V and 4 bases from J, with 20 bases in between. This CDR3 has 14 residues. Here the sequenced sample was peripheral blood, taken on day 0 of AZD1222 vaccination. The chain combines TRBV7-2 with TRBJ1-1, with D unclear. This clonotype originated in an adult in good health. CDR3 protein: CAGLSSQSSTEAFF. The CDR3 DNA sequence: TGTGCCGGTCTGTCCAGTCAGTCAAGCACTGAAGCTTTCTTT.